This T cell receptor (beta chain) is drawn from a study of blood T cell repertoires in COVID-19. Turning to the study itself: Specimens from acute and convalescent COVID-19 originated in the United States, Italy and Spain.

This clone was seen once. How the authors handled the data: Amplified reference gene primers provided the basis for estimating nucleated cell counts. Repertoires were generated with immunoSEQ multiplex PCR, while TCRdb's copy carries only in-frame clones and drops some. V and J calls and clone size are given by that table; D and trimming were obtained from the DNA. The sample lists around 200,000 clones; about 86% were seen once. Sequencing used peripheral blood. This TCR came from a man aged 45-60 years with active or convalescent COVID-19.

The chain's CDR3 is CASSETWDSAYGYTF. The CDR3, as DNA: TGTGCCAGCAGTGAGACATGGGACAGCGCCTATGGCTACACCTTC. The genes are TRBV6-1 and TRBJ1-2, with 7 nucleotides matching TRBD1. This CDR3 region has 15 residues. V was clipped by 3 bases and J by 4 bases; unmatched bases: 8. The germline CDR1 and CDR2 sequences are MNHNS and SASEGT.